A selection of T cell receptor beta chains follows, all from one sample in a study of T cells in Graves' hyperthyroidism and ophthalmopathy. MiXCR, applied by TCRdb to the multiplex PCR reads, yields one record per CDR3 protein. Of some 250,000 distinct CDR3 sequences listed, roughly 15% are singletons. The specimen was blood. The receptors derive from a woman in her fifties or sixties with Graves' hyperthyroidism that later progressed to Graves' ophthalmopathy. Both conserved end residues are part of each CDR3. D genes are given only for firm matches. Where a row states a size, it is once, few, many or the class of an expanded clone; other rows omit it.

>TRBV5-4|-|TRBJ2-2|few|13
CASSFSHAGELFF
TGTGCCAGCAGCTTTTCTCACGCCGGGGAGCTGTTTTTT
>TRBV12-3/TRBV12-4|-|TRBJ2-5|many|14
CASSSHTQGETQYF
TGTGCCAGCAGCTCCCATACCCAGGGGGAGACCCAGTACTTC
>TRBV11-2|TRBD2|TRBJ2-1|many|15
CASSRTSGSQSEQFF
TGTGCCAGCAGCCGGACTAGCGGGAGTCAGAGTGAGCAGTTCTTC
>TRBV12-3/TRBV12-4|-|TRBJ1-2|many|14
CASRFESSNYGYTF
TGTGCCAGCAGATTCGAATCTTCTAACTATGGCTACACCTTC
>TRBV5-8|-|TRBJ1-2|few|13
CASSLGSGQGYTF
TGTGCCAGCAGCTTGGGTTCTGGGCAGGGCTACACCTTC
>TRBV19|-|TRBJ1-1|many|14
CASSIGWENTEAFF
TGTGCCAGTAGTATAGGTTGGGAGAACACTGAAGCTTTCTTT
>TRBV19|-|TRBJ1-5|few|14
CASSLTMGNQPQHF
TGTGCCAGTAGCCTAACTATGGGCAATCAGCCCCAGCATTTT
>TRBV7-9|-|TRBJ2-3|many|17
CASSRRGPGNEVDTQYF
TGTGCCAGCAGCCGTCGGGGACCCGGAAACGAGGTAGATACGCAGTATTTT
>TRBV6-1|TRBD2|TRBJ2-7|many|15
CASTEDSGATYEQYF
TGTGCCAGCACCGAGGATAGCGGGGCAACCTACGAGCAGTACTTC
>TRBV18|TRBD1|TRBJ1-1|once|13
CASSPNRGPEAFF
TGTGCCAGCTCACCCAACAGGGGACCTGAAGCTTTCTTT
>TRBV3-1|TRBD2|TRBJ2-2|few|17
CASSLRLAGGRTGELFF
TGTGCCAGCAGCCTCCGACTAGCGGGAGGGCGCACCGGGGAGCTGTTTTTT
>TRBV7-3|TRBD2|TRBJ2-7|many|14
CASSLSGGFDEQYF
TGTGCCAGCAGCTTAAGCGGGGGGTTCGACGAGCAGTACTTC
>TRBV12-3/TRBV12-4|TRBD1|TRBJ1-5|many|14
CASSLEGQGQPQHF
TGTGCCAGCAGTTTAGAGGGACAGGGTCAGCCCCAGCATTTT
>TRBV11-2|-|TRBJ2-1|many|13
CASSLSQYNEQFF
TGTGCCAGCAGCTTATCCCAGTACAATGAGCAGTTCTTC
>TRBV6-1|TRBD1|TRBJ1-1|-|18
CASSRSGTGARRIPEAFF
TGTGCCAGCAGCCGCAGTGGGACAGGGGCGCGGAGGATCCCTGAAGCTTTCTTT
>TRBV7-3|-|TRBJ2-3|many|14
CASSSTPSVVSQYF
TGTGCCAGCAGCTCGACTCCTTCGGTAGTATCGCAGTATTTT
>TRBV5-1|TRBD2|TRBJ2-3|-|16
CASSLGLAGVGDTQYF
TGCGCCAGCAGCTTGGGGCTAGCGGGAGTGGGGGATACGCAGTATTTT
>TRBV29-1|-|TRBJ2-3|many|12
CSGIQGADTQYF
TGCAGCGGCATACAGGGCGCAGATACGCAGTATTTT
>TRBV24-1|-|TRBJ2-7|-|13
CATSDDRSREQYF
TGTGCCACCAGTGATGACAGGTCTCGCGAGCAGTACTTC
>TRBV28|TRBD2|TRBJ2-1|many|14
CASSRSGTSNEQFF
TGTGCCAGCAGCCGATCCGGGACTAGCAATGAGCAGTTCTTC
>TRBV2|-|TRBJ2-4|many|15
CASSVSGQSKNIQYF
TGTGCCAGCAGTGTATCAGGACAATCCAAAAACATTCAGTACTTC
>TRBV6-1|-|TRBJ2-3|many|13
CASSGDRGDTQYF
TGTGCCAGCTCCGGGGACCGCGGAGATACGCAGTATTTT
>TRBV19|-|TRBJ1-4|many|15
CASTPPGSRDEKLFF
TGTGCCAGCACACCACCGGGCTCTCGGGATGAAAAACTGTTTTTT
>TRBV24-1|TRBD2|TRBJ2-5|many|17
CATSDVTSGSREETQYF
TGTGCCACCAGTGACGTAACTAGCGGGAGTAGGGAAGAGACCCAGTACTTC
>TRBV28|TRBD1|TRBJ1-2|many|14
CASSSDRGNYGYTF
TGTGCCAGCAGTTCAGACAGGGGGAACTATGGCTACACCTTC
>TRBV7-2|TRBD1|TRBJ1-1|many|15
CASSLVAGGLTEAFF
TGTGCCAGCAGCTTAGTGGCAGGGGGCTTAACTGAAGCTTTCTTT
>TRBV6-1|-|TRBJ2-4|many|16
CASRTRTSLAKNIQYF
TGTGCCAGCCGCACCAGGACAAGCCTAGCCAAAAACATTCAGTACTTC
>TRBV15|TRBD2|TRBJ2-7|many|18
CATSGTAGTTNGEYEQYF
TGTGCCACCAGCGGAACCGCCGGGACTACCAACGGCGAGTACGAGCAGTACTTC
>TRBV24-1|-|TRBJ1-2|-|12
CATSANIGGYTF
TGTGCCACCAGTGCCAACATTGGTGGCTACACCTTC
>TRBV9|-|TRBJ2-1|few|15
CASSVAGGPSNEQFF
TGTGCCAGCAGCGTAGCTGGAGGGCCCTCGAATGAGCAGTTCTTC
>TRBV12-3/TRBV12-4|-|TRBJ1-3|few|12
CASSFFGNTIYF
TGTGCCAGCAGTTTTTTTGGAAACACCATATATTTT
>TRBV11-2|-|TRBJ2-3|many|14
CASSPRTLTDTQYF
TGTGCCAGCAGCCCGCGGACCCTCACAGATACGCAGTATTTT
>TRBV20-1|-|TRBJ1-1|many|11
CTGGTDTEAFF
TGCACGGGGGGGACGGACACTGAAGCTTTCTTT
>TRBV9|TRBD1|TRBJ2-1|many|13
CASSTQGAGEQFF
TGTGCCAGCAGCACACAGGGGGCAGGTGAGCAGTTCTTC
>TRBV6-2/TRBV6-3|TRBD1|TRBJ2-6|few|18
CASAPRTGKLSGANVLTF
TGTGCCAGCGCCCCGCGGACAGGGAAACTCTCTGGGGCCAACGTCCTGACTTTC
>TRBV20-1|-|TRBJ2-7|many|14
CSVTRGGDTDEQYF
TGCAGTGTCACAAGAGGGGGAGACACGGACGAGCAGTACTTC
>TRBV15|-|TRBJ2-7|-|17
CATSRDWGPLQNYEQYF
TGTGCCACCAGCAGAGATTGGGGGCCACTCCAAAACTACGAGCAGTACTTC
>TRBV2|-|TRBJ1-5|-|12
CASSEDQQGRNF
TGTGCCAGCAGTGAAGATCAACAGGGCCGGAATTTT
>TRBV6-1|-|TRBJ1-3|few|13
CASSVEDGNTIYF
TGTGCCAGCAGTGTTGAGGACGGAAACACCATATATTTT
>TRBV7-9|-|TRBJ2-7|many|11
CASSAWYEQYF
TGTGCCAGCAGCGCCTGGTACGAGCAGTACTTC
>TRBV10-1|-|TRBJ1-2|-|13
CASSESRGYGHTF
TGCGCCAGCAGTGAGTCGCGAGGTTATGGCCACACCTTC
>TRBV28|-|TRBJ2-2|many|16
CASSFHLGAGTGELFF
TGTGCCAGCAGTTTCCATCTGGGGGCAGGTACCGGGGAGCTGTTTTTT
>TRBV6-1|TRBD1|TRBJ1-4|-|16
CASSAHTGTGDEKLFF
TGTGCCAGCAGTGCACATACCGGGACAGGGGATGAAAAACTGTTTTTT
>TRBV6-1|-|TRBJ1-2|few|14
CASRWMGGGQGYTF
TGTGCCAGCAGATGGATGGGGGGCGGACAGGGCTACACCTTC
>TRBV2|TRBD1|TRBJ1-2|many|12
CASSEEGGGYTF
TGTGCCAGCAGTGAAGAAGGGGGCGGCTACACCTTC
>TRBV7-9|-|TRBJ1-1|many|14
CASSLQAGATEAFF
TGTGCCAGCAGCTTACAGGCAGGGGCCACTGAAGCTTTCTTT
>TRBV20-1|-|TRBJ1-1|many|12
CSGGGAGTEAFF
TGCAGTGGAGGGGGGGCGGGCACTGAAGCTTTCTTT
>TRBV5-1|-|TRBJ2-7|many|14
CASSLGVPSYEQYF
TGCGCCAGCAGCTTGGGGGTGCCCTCCTACGAGCAGTACTTC
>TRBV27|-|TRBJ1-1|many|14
CASIPRGSPRGAFF
TGTGCCAGCATTCCTAGGGGTTCCCCCCGAGGAGCTTTCTTT
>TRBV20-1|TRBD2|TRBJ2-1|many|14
CSARDQGLGNEQFF
TGCAGTGCTAGAGATCAGGGACTAGGTAATGAGCAGTTCTTC
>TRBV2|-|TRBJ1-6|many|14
CASSDGVWNSPLHF
TGTGCCAGCAGTGACGGGGTGTGGAATTCACCCCTCCACTTT
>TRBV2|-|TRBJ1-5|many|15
CASSGSIRENQPQHF
TGTGCCAGCAGTGGGTCCATCAGGGAAAATCAGCCCCAGCATTTT
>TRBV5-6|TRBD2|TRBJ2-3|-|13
CASSLVSGSVQYF
TGTGCCAGCAGCTTGGTTAGCGGGAGTGTGCAGTATTTT
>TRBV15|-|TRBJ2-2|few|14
CATSSTGNTGELFF
TGTGCCACCAGCAGTACGGGGAACACCGGGGAGCTGTTTTTT
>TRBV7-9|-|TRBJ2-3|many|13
CASSPANTDTQYF
TGTGCCAGCAGCCCGGCCAACACAGATACGCAGTATTTT
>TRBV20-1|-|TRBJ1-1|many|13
CSPKHVPGGEAFF
TGCAGTCCTAAGCACGTGCCCGGCGGTGAAGCTTTCTTT